This TCR beta chain was captured by sequencing in a study of blood T cell repertoires in COVID-19. Study as a whole: COVID-19 samples collected from the United States, Italy and Spain covered acute and convalescent phases. From T cells, B-cell-depleted T cells, or PBMCs came the material, which was cDNA or gDNA.

The CDR3 covers 12 residues. Trimming stripped 6 bases from V and 4 bases from J, with 7 bases between. Germline V gene sequence: CDR1 MDHEN, CDR2 SYDVKM. In the original processing: Researchers report that nucleated cell counts were estimated from reference gene primer amplification. Libraries were prepared by immunoSEQ multiplex PCR; TCRdb keeps only in-frame clonotypes and omits some of them. That table supplies the V and J calls and clone size; D and trimming were determined from the DNA. The table lists about 370,000 clones, 90% of them singletons. The origin of this receptor is a man younger than 35 with active or convalescent COVID-19. The rearrangement links TRBV28 to TRBJ1-5; D unresolved. The sequencing input was peripheral blood. Here the CDR3 reads CASRSGNQPQHF. CDR3 bases: TGTGCCAGCAGATCAGGAAATCAGCCCCAGCATTTT.